This TCR beta chain was sequenced during a study of OX40 agonist ivuxolimab in advanced cancers. Study background: Ivuxolimab, which is an agonistic anti-OX40 (CD134) antibody, was administered to the patients. Study-wide results and limits: Both CD4+ and CD8+ T cell populations in blood had undergone clonal expansion by week 6 at 0.1 to 3.0 mg/kg.

Per the germline V gene, CDR1 is SGHRS and CDR2 is YFSETQ. V lost 3 bases and J lost 10; bases outside the gene matches: 11. There are 15 residues in the CDR3. Notes on this clone: The antigen is undetermined.

Clones were sequenced by immunoSEQ multiplex PCR, and TCRdb holds only the in-frame ones, with some missing. Here the sample spans about 69,000 clones, 80% being singletons. The sample here was CD4+ or CD8+ T cells sorted from blood, taken in a trial of the OX40 agonist ivuxolimab. The V gene is TRBV5-1, the J gene TRBJ2-1, with 9 bases that match TRBD2. The TCR was taken from an adult with an advanced solid tumor such as melanoma, head and neck, liver or kidney cancer. The CDR3 region has the DNA TGCGCCAGCAGCTCCCCGGGGCGGGGGGGCGACGAGCAGTTCTTC. This sequence encodes CASSSPGRGGDEQFF.